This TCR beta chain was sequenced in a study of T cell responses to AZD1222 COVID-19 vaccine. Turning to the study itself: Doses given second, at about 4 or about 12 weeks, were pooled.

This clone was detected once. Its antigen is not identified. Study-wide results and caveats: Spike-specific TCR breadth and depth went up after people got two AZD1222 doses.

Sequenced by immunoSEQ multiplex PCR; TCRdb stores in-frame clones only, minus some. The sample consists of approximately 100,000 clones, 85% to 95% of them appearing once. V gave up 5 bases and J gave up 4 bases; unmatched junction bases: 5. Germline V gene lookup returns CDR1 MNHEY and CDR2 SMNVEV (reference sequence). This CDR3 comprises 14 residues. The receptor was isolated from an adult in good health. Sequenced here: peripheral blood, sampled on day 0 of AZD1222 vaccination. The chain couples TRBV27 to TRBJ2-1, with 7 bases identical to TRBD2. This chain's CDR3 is CASSPSGRYNEQFF. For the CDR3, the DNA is TGTGCCAGCAGTCCTAGCGGAAGATACAATGAGCAGTTCTTC.